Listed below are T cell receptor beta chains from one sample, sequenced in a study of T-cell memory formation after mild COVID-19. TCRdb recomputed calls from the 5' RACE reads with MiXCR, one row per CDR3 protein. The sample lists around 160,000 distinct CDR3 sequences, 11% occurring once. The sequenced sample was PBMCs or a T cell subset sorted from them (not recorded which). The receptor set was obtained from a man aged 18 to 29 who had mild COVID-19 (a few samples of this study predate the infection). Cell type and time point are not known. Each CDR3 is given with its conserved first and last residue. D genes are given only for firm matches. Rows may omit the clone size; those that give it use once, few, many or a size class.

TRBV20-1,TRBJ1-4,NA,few,CSAWIPDEKLFF,TGCAGTGCTTGGATCCCCGATGAAAAACTGTTTTTT
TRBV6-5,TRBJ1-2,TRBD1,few,CARTGIFCGYTF,TGTGCCAGGACAGGGATTTTTTGTGGCTACACCTTC
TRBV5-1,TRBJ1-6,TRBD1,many,CASSGQGNNSPLHF,TGCGCCAGCAGCGGACAGGGAAATAATTCACCCCTCCACTTT
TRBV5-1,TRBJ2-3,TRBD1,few,CASSFPGQGASDTQYF,TGCGCCAGCAGCTTCCCAGGACAGGGGGCCTCAGATACGCAGTATTTT
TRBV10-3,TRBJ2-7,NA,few,CAISEYSGSSYEQYF,TGTGCCATCAGTGAGTACTCAGGGAGCTCCTACGAGCAGTACTTC
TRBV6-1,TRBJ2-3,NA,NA,CASRWGAGDTQYF,TGTGCCAGCAGGTGGGGCGCTGGGGATACGCAGTATTTT
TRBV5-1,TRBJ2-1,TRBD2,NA,CASSSEPSGEQFF,TGCGCCAGCAGCTCGGAGCCTAGCGGTGAGCAGTTCTTC
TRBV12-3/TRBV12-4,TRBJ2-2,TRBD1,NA,CASSLGTGTANTGELFF,TGTGCCAGCAGTTTAGGGACCGGGACAGCGAACACCGGGGAGCTGTTTTTT
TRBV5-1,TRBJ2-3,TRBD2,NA,CASSLSGVGVDTQYF,TGCGCCAGCAGCCTTAGCGGGGTGGGTGTAGATACGCAGTATTTT
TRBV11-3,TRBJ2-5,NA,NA,CASSLGGASHIQYF,TGTGCCAGCAGCTTAGGAGGGGCTAGCCATATCCAGTACTTC